This T cell receptor beta chain appears in the sequencing data of a study of CD8+ T cells in alopecia areata. In this sample, this clone turned up a few times. RNA, once extracted, was reverse transcribed into cDNA for use as the sequencing template. Measured with immunoSEQ multiplex PCR; TCRdb has only the in-frame clones, and not every one. Of about 4,300 clones in the sample, less than 80% were seen once. Specified treatment: oral pan-JAK inhibitor, 5-10 mg twice daily. As part of sample collection, lesional scalp punch biopsies and peripheral blood were taken from alopecia areata patients. The length of the CDR3 is 13 residues. Trimming removed 4 bases from V and 5 bases from J; junction bases left unmatched: 6. In germline, CDR1 is SGHKS, CDR2 YYEKEE (reference sequence).

Specimen: skin, collected at week 24, from a patient treated with tofacitinib. This sequence originates from a human donor with alopecia areata. The V gene is TRBV5-5, the J gene TRBJ2-7, with 7 bases aligning to TRBD1. This CDR3 reads CASSLGTAHEQYF. The CDR3 DNA reads TGTGCCAGCAGCCTTGGGACAGCCCACGAGCAGTACTTC.